A selection of T cell receptor beta chains follows, all from one sample in a study of blood T cell repertoires in COVID-19. Method: immunoSEQ multiplex PCR; TCRdb's copy keeps in-frame clones and lacks some. The table records hundreds of thousands of clones, 81% of them present only once. Sequenced: peripheral blood. These receptors came from a woman of 80 years or more with COVID-19, enrolled during active disease. Each CDR3 is given with its conserved first and last residue. Each record gives: D gene, clone size, V gene, CDR3 protein. D genes are given only for firm matches. The listing skips clone size in some rows; elsewhere it reads once, few, many or a size class.

TRBD1,NA,TRBV7-8,CASSLIRGSNQPQHF
TRBD2,once,TRBV7-9,CASRTGTSGTDTQYF
NA,once,TRBV7-2,CASSLRRTSTDTQYF
TRBD1,NA,TRBV19,CASSTGAGQGRGQFF
TRBD1,once,TRBV4-1,CASSQGLTGVQRDTQYF
NA,NA,TRBV2,CASSDNNENTEAFF
NA,NA,TRBV5-1,CASSEQNTEAFF
TRBD1,NA,TRBV7-9,CASSLTGVGNQPQHF
TRBD1,NA,TRBV27,CASSFTGATNEKLFF
NA,NA,TRBV9,CASSVQGNSPLHF
TRBD2,few,TRBV19,CASSTPGLPLQEQFF
TRBD2,NA,TRBV19,CASSRRLAGEGEQFF
TRBD2,NA,TRBV3-1/TRBV3-2,CASSQAEKRREGLQVTTDTQYF
TRBD2,once,TRBV29-1,CSVGGLAGAGGQYF
TRBD1,NA,TRBV28,CASSSESGTGTGELFF
NA,NA,TRBV3-1/TRBV3-2,CASSSFRNEQFF
NA,NA,TRBV25-1,CASNWGPDTEAFF
NA,NA,TRBV3-1/TRBV3-2,CASSQEGEGTYGYTF
NA,NA,TRBV2,CASSEHTGNSNQPQHF
NA,NA,TRBV14,CASSQDLIRGSGMFF
TRBD1,NA,TRBV6-1,CASSEAAFQTGGYGYTF
TRBD1,NA,TRBV18,CASSSRDRDNYGYTF